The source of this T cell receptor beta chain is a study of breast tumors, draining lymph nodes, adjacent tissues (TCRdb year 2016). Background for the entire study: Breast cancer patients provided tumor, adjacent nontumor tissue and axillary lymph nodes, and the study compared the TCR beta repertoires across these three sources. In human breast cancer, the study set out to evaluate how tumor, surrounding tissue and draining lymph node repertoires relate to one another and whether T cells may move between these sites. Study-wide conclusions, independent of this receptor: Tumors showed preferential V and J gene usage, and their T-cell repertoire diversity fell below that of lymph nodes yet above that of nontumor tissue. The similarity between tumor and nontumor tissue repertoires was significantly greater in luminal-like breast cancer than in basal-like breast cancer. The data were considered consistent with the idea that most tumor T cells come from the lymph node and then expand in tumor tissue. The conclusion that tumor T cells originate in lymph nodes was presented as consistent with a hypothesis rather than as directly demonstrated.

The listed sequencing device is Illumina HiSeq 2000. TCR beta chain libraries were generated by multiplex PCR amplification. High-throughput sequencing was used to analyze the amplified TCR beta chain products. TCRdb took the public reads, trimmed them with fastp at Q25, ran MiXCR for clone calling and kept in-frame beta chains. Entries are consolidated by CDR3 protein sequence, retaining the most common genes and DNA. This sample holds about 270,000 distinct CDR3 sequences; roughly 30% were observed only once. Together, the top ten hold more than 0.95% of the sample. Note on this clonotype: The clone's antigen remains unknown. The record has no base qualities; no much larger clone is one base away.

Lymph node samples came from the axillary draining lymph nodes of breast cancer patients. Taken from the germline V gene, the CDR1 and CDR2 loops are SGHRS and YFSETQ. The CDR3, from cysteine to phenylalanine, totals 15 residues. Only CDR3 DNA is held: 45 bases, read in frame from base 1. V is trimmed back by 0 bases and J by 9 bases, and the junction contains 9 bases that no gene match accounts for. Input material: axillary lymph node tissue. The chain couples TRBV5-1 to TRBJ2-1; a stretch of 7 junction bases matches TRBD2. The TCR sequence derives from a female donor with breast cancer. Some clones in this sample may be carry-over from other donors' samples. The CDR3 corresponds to CASSLVPGLYPEQFF. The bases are TGCGCCAGCAGCTTGGTTCCGGGACTATACCCTGAGCAGTTCTTC. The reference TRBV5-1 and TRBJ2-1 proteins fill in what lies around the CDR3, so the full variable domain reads KAGVTQTPRYLIKTRGQQVTLSCSPISGHRSVSWYQQTPGQGLQFLFEYFSETQRNKGNFPGRFSGRQFSNSRSEMNVSTLELGDSALYLCASSLVPGLYPEQFFGPGTRLTVL.